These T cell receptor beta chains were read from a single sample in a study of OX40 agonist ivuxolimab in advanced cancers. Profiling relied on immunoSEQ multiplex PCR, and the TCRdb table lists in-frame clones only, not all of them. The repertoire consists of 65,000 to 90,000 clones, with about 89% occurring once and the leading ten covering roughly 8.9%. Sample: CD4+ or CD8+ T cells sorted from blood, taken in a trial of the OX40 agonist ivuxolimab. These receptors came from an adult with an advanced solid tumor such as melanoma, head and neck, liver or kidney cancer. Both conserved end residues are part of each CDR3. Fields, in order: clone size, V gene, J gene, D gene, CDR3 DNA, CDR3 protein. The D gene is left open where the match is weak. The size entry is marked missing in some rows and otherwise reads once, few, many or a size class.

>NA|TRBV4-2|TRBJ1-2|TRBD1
TGTGCCAGCAGCCCACCAGGGGGCTCGGACTATGGCTACACCTTC
CASSPPGGSDYGYTF
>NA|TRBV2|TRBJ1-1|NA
TGTGCCAGCAGTGAAGGGTTAGGGGGTGAAGCTTTCTTT
CASSEGLGGEAFF
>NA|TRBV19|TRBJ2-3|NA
TGTGCCAGTAACTCAAGGAGCACAGATACGCAGTATTTT
CASNSRSTDTQYF
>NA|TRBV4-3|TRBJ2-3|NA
TGCGCCAGCAGTCCAAGAGGGCGGGGCCTCCGCGATACGCAGTATTTT
CASSPRGRGLRDTQYF
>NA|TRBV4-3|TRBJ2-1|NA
TGCGCCAGCAGCCAAGACCGAGGGCTAGCCTACAATGAGCAGTTCTTC
CASSQDRGLAYNEQFF
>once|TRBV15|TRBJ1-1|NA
TGTGCCACCAGCCAGGAGCGGAACACTGAAGCTTTCTTT
CATSQERNTEAFF
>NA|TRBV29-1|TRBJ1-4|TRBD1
TGCAGCGCCGAGGGAGAGACAGGGAATGAAAAACTGTTTTTT
CSAEGETGNEKLFF
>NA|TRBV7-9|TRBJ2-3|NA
TGTGCCAGCAGCTTAGCGCAGGGACCCACAGATACGCAGTATTTT
CASSLAQGPTDTQYF
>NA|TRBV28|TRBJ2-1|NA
TGTGCCAGCAGTTTTGGCTACAATGAGCAGTTCTTC
CASSFGYNEQFF
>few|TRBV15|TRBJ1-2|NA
TGTGCCACCAGCAGAGGGAGGGAGGGGTACTACTATGGCTACACCTTC
CATSRGREGYYYGYTF
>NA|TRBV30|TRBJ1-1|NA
TGTGCCTGGATGGCGGCTTGGAACACTGAAGCTTTCTTT
CAWMAAWNTEAFF
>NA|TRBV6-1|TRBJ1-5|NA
TGTGCCAGCAGTGACGTTCAGCCCCAGCATTTT
CASSDVQPQHF
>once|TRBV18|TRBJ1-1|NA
TGTGCCAGCTCACTCAATTCCCCGGGGAGCACTGAAGCTTTCTTT
CASSLNSPGSTEAFF
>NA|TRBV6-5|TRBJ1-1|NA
TGTGCCAGCAGTTACGGTGGCATGAACACTGAAGCTTTCTTT
CASSYGGMNTEAFF
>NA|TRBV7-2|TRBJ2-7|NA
TGTGCCAGCAGCCCCTGGGGGCAGGGAGCATCCTACGAGCAGTACTTC
CASSPWGQGASYEQYF
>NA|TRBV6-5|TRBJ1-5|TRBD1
TGTGCCAGCAGTTACTCGGGACAGCCGAATCAGCCCCAGCATTTT
CASSYSGQPNQPQHF
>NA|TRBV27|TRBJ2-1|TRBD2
TGTGCCAGCAGTTTGTACGGACTAGCGGGAGGAGAGCAGTTCTTC
CASSLYGLAGGEQFF
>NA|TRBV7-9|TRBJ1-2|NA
TGTGCCAGCAGCTTATCAGCCCGCTATGGCTACACCTTC
CASSLSARYGYTF
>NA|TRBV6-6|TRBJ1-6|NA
TGTGCCAGCATGAACGGGGCAGGAATTAATTCACCCCTCCACTTT
CASMNGAGINSPLHF
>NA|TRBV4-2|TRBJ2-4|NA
TGTGCCAGCAGCCAAGAAGGCTGGAACATTCAGTACTTC
CASSQEGWNIQYF
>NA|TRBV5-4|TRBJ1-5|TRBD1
TGTGCCAGCCCTACAGGGGGCACAGATCCATCATGGCCCCAGCATTTT
CASPTGGTDPSWPQHF
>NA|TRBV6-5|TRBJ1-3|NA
TGTGCCAGCAGTTACGGGACTCGTTCTGGAAACACCATATATTTT
CASSYGTRSGNTIYF
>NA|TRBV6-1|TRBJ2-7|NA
TGTGCCAGCAGTGAAGCGGGCAGCTCCTACGAGCAGTACTTC
CASSEAGSSYEQYF
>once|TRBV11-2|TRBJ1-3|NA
TGTGCCAGCAGCTCCCCAAGGGGAAACACCATATATTTT
CASSSPRGNTIYF
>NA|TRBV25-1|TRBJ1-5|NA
TGTGCCAGCAGTGGTTATCAGCCCCAGCATTTT
CASSGYQPQHF
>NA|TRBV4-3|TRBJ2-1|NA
TGCGCCAGCAGCCAGTCAGCGGAAGCCTCCTACAATGAGCAGTTCTTC
CASSQSAEASYNEQFF
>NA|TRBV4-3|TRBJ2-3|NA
TGCGCCAGCAGCCAAGACTTACTAGCCGGACCCCCAGATACGCAGTATTTT
CASSQDLLAGPPDTQYF
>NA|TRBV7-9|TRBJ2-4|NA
TGTGCCAGCAGCCAAAACCCGCTAGGGGTAGGAGCCAAAAACATTCAGTACTTC
CASSQNPLGVGAKNIQYF
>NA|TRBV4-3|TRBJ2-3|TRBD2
TGCGCCAGCAGCCAAGGGATCGGACGGGAGGGCCTCGCAGATACGCAGTATTTT
CASSQGIGREGLADTQYF
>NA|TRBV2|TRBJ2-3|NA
TGTGCCAGCGAAAATTCCCCAAAAGATACGCAGTATTTT
CASENSPKDTQYF
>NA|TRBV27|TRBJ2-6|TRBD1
TGTGCCAGCAGTACTGGTCCCGGGACAGGGTTTGGGGCCAACGTCCTGACTTTC
CASSTGPGTGFGANVLTF
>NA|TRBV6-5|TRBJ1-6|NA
TGTGCCAGCGGGGGATCACCCCTCCACTTT
CASGGSPLHF
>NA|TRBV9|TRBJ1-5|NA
TGTGCCAGCAGCGTAGCTGGGTCGGGACAGCCCCAGCATTTT
CASSVAGSGQPQHF
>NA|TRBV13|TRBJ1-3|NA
TGTGCCAGCAGCTTAGGCCCAAACACCATATATTTT
CASSLGPNTIYF
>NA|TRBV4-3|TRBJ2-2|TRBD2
TGCGCCAGCAGCCAACTAGCGGGGTCGACCGGGGAGCTGTTTTTT
CASSQLAGSTGELFF
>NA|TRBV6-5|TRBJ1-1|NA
TGTGCCAGCAGTTACTCAACGAGGACTGAAGCTTTCTTT
CASSYSTRTEAFF
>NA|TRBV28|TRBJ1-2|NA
TGTGCCAGCAGGCCTCGTCTTACAGGCTATGGCTACACCTTC
CASRPRLTGYGYTF
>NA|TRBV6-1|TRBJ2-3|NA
TGTGCCAGCAGCCTACGGTCTGATACGCAGTATTTT
CASSLRSDTQYF
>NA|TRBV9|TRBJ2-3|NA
TGTGCCAGCAGCGTGGAAGGGGAACCAGATACGCAGTATTTT
CASSVEGEPDTQYF
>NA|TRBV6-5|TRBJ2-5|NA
TGTGCCAGCAGTTACTCGGCGTTGCAAGAGACCCAGTACTTC
CASSYSALQETQYF
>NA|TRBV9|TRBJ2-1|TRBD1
TGTGCCAGCAGCCTGACAGGGGTTGATGAGCAGTTCTTC
CASSLTGVDEQFF